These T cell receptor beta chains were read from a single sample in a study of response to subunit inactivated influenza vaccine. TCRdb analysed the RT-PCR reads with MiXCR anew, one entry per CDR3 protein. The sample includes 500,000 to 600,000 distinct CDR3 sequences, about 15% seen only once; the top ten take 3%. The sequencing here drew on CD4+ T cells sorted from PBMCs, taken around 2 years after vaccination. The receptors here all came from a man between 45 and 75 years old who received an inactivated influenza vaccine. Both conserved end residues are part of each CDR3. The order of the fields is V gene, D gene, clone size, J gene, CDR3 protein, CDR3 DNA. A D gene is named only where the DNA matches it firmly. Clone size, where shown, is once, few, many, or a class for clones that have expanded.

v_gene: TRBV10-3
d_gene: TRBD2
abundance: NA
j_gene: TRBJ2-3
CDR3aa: CASTASGAKDTQYF
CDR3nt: TGTGCCAGTACCGCTAGCGGGGCGAAAGATACGCAGTATTTT

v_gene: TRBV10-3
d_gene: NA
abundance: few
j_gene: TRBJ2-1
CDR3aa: CAIRSGAEYNEQFF
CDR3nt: TGTGCCATCAGATCAGGGGCGGAATACAATGAGCAGTTCTTC

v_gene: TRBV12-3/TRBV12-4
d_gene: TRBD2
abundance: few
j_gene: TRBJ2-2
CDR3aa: CASTPSGLAVTGELFF
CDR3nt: TGTGCCAGCACTCCTTCGGGACTAGCGGTAACCGGGGAGCTGTTTTTT

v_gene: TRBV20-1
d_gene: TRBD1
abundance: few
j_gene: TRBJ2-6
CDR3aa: CSARQGNSGANVLTF
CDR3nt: TGCAGTGCGCGACAGGGGAACTCTGGGGCCAACGTCCTGACTTTC

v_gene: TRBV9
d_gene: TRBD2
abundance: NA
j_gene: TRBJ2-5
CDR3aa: CASSGGLLFETQYF
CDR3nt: TGTGCCAGCAGCGGGGGACTATTATTCGAGACCCAGTACTTC

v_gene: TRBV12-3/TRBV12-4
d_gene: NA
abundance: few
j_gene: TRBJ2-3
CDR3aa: CASSFLALGTDTQYF
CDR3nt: TGTGCCAGCAGTTTCCTAGCGCTGGGCACAGATACGCAGTATTTT

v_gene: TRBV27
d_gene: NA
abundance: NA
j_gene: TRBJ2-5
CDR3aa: CASKSGLEETQYF
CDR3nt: TGTGCCAGCAAGAGTGGGCTTGAAGAGACCCAGTACTTC

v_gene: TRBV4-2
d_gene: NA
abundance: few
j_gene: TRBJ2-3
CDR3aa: CASSQALSAGDTQYF
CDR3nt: TGTGCCAGCAGCCAAGCGCTGTCCGCCGGGGATACGCAGTATTTT

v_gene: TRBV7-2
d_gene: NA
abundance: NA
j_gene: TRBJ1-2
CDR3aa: CASTGVAYGYTF
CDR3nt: TGTGCCAGCACCGGGGTTGCCTATGGCTACACCTTC

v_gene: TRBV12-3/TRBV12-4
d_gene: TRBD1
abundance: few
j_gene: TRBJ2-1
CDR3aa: CASRYRDRAYNEQFF
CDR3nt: TGTGCCAGCAGATACCGGGACAGGGCCTACAATGAGCAGTTCTTC

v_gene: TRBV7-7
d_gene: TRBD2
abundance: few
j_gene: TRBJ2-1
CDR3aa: CASSLGGRANIDEQFF
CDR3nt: TGTGCCAGCAGCTTAGGTGGGAGGGCCAATATCGATGAGCAGTTCTTC

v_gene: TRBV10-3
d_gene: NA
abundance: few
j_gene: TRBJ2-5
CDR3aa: CAISEGTGPETQYF
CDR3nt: TGTGCCATCAGTGAGGGAACAGGGCCCGAGACCCAGTACTTC

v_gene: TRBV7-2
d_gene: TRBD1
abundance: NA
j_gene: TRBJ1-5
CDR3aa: CASSDRDRGRVQPQHF
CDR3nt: TGTGCCAGCAGCGACCGGGACAGGGGGCGCGTTCAGCCCCAGCATTTT

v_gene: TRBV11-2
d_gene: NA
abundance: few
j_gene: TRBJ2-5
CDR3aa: CASSLEVQREETQYF
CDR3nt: TGTGCCAGCAGCTTAGAGGTCCAGCGGGAAGAGACCCAGTACTTC

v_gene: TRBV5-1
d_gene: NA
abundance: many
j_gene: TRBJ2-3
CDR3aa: CASSLGADTDTQYF
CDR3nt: TGCGCCAGCAGCTTGGGGGCCGACACAGATACGCAGTATTTT

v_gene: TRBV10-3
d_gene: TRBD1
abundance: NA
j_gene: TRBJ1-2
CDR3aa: CAINRGLNYGYTF
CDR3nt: TGTGCCATAAACAGGGGACTTAACTATGGCTACACCTTC

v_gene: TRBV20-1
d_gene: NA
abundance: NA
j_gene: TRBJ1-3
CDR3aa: CSASDLPGNTIYF
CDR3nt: TGCAGTGCCTCCGATCTCCCTGGAAACACCATATATTTT

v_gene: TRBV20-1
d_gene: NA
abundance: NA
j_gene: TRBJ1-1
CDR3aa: CSARGGARNTEAFF
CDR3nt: TGCAGTGCCCGCGGAGGGGCCAGGAACACTGAAGCTTTCTTT

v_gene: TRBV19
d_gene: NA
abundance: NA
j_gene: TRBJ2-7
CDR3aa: CASSKAQWAYEQYF
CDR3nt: TGTGCCAGTAGTAAAGCACAGTGGGCCTACGAGCAGTACTTC

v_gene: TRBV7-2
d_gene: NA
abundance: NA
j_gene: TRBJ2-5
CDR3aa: CASSLSMRSVETQYF
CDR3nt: TGTGCCAGCAGCTTATCAATGAGGAGCGTGGAGACCCAGTACTTC

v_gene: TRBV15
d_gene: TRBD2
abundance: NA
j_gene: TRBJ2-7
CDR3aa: CATSRAGGPYEQYF
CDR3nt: TGTGCCACCAGCAGAGCGGGAGGGCCTTACGAGCAGTACTTC

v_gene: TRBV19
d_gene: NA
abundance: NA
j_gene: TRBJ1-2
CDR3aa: CASSSGGESSGYTF
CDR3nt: TGTGCCAGTAGTTCGGGGGGCGAGTCTTCTGGCTACACCTTC

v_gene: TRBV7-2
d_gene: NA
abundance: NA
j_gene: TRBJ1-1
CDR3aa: CASGFWGRRAFF
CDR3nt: TGTGCCAGCGGCTTTTGGGGGAGGCGAGCTTTCTTT

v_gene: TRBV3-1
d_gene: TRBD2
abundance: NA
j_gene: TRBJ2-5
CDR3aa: CASSPRTGGETQYF
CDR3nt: TGTGCCAGCAGCCCAAGGACGGGAGGGGAGACCCAGTACTTC

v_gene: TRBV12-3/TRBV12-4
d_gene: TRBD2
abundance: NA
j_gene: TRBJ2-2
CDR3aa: CASSPMVAGRTGELFF
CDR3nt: TGTGCCAGCAGCCCCATGGTAGCGGGGAGGACCGGGGAGCTGTTTTTT

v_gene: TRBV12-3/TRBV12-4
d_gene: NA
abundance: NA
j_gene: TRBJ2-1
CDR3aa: CAASVFNEQFF
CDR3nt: TGTGCCGCCAGCGTTTTCAATGAGCAGTTCTTC

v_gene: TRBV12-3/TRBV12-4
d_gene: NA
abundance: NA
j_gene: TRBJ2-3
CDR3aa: CASSSGDTQYF
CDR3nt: TGTGCCAGCAGTTCAGGGGATACGCAGTATTTT

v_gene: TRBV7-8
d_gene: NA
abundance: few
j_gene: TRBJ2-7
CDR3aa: CASSLSQRRSYEQYF
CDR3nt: TGTGCCAGCAGCTTAAGTCAGCGGAGGTCCTACGAGCAGTACTTC

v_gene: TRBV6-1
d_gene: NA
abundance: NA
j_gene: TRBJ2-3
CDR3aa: CASSLQGTGGLGADTQYF
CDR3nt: TGTGCCAGCAGTCTCCAAGGGACGGGCGGTCTTGGGGCAGATACGCAGTATTTT

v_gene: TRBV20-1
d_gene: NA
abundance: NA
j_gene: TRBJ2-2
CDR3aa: CSAGDRVANTGEVFF
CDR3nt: TGCAGTGCCGGTGACAGGGTCGCGAACACCGGGGAGGTGTTTTTT

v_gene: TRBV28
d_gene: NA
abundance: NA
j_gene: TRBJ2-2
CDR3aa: CASIQPGAGELFF
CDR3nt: TGTGCCAGCATCCAGCCGGGAGCCGGGGAGCTGTTTTTT

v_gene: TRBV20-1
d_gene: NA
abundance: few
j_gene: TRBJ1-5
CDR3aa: CSARFRVNQPQHF
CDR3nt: TGCAGTGCTAGGTTCAGGGTAAATCAGCCCCAGCATTTT

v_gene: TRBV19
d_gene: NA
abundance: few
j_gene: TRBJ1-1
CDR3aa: CASSRGGITLEAFF
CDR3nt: TGTGCCAGTAGCCGAGGGGGGATAACTCTCGAAGCTTTCTTT

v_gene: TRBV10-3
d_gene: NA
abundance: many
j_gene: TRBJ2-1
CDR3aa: CAISASEGGDNEQFF
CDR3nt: TGTGCCATCAGTGCCTCCGAGGGGGGTGACAATGAGCAGTTCTTC

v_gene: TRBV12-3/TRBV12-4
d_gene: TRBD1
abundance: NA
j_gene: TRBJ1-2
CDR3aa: CAFSLYSLRDSANYGYTF
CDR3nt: TGTGCCTTCAGTCTTTACTCCCTTAGGGACAGCGCCAACTATGGCTACACCTTC

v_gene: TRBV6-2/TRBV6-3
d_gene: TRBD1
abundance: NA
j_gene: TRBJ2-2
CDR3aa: CASSFRDRGLTGELFF
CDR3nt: TGTGCCAGCAGTTTCCGGGACAGGGGTCTCACCGGGGAGCTGTTTTTT

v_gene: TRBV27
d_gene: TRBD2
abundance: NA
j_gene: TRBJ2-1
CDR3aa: CASSLTSGSLQFF
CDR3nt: TGTGCCAGCAGTTTAACTAGCGGTAGTTTACAGTTCTTC

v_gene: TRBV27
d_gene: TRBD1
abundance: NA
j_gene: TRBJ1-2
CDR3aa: CASSPSGTVTNYGYTF
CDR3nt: TGTGCCAGCAGTCCATCGGGGACAGTAACTAACTATGGCTACACCTTC

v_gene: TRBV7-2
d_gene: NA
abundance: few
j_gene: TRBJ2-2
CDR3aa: CASSLVQYTGELFF
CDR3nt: TGTGCCAGCAGCTTAGTACAGTACACCGGGGAGCTGTTTTTT

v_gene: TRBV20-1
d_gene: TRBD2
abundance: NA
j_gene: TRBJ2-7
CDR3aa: CSAITGTSGKEQYF
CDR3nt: TGCAGTGCTATCACCGGGACTAGCGGGAAAGAGCAGTACTTC

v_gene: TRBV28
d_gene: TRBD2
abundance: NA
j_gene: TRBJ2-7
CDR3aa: CASSPHSGDSYEQYF
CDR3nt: TGTGCCAGCAGTCCTCATAGCGGGGATTCCTACGAGCAGTACTTC

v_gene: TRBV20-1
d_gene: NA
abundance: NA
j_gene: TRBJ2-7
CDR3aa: CSARDLGGVGTYEQYF
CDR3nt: TGCAGTGCTAGAGATCTGGGGGGAGTCGGGACCTACGAGCAGTACTTC

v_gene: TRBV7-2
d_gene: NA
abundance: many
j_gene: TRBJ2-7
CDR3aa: CASSPDGYEQYF
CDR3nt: TGTGCCAGCAGCCCGGACGGCTACGAGCAGTACTTC

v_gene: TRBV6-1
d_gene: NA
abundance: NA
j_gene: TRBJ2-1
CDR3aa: CASRSPGLTNEQFF
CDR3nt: TGTGCCAGCAGATCTCCGGGACTGACCAATGAGCAGTTCTTC

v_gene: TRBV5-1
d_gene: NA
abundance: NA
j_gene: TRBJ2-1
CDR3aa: CASSLVPGQYNEQFF
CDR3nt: TGCGCCAGCAGCTTGGTACCTGGACAGTACAATGAGCAGTTCTTC

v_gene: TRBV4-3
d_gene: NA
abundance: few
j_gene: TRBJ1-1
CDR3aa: CASSQDAGTEAFF
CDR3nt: TGCGCCAGCAGCCAAGATGCCGGAACTGAAGCTTTCTTT

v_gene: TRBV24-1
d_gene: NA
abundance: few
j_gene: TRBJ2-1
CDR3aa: CATSDLSWQGGYNEQFF
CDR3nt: TGTGCCACCAGTGACTTAAGTTGGCAGGGGGGTTACAATGAGCAGTTCTTC

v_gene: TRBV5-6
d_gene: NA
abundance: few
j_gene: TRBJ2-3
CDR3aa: CASSRAYQGSSTDTQYF
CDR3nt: TGTGCCAGCAGCCGGGCTTATCAAGGATCTAGCACAGATACGCAGTATTTT

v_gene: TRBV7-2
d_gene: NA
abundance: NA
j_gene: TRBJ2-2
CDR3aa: CASSLAGVGVTGELFF
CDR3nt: TGTGCCAGCAGCTTAGCTGGGGTCGGTGTAACCGGGGAGCTGTTTTTT

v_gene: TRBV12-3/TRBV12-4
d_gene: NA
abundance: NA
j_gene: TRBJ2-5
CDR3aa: CASSPQRYQETQYF
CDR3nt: TGTGCCAGCAGTCCCCAACGATACCAAGAGACCCAGTACTTC

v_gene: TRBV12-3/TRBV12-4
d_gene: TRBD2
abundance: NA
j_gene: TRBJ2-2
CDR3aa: CASSPVGGLHTGELFF
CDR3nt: TGTGCCAGCAGTCCCGTCGGGGGGTTGCACACCGGGGAGCTGTTTTTT

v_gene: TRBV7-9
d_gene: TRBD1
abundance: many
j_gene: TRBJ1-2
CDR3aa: CASSLELGQNYGYTF
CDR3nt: TGTGCCAGCAGCTTAGAGTTGGGACAGAATTATGGCTACACCTTC

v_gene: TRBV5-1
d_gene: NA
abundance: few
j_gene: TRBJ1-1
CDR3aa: CASSGGTAPGNTEAFF
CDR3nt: TGCGCCAGCAGCGGCGGGACGGCGCCAGGGAACACTGAAGCTTTCTTT

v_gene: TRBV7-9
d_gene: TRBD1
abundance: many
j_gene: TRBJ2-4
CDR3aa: CASSLALDRVNIQYF
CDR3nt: TGTGCCAGCAGCTTAGCGCTGGACAGGGTGAACATTCAGTACTTC